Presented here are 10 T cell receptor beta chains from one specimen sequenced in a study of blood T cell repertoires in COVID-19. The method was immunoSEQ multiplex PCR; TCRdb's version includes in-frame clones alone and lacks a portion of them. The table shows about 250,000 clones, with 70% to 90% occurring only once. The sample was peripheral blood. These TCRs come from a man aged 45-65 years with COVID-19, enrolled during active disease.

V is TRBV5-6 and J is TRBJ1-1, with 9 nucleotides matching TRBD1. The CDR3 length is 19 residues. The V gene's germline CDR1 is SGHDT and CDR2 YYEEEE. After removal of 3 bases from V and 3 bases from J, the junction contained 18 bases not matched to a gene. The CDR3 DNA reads TGTGCCAGCAGCTCAACAAGGACAGGGGTAACCCGGAGGGACACTGAAGCTTTCTTT. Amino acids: CASSSTRTGVTRRDTEAFF.

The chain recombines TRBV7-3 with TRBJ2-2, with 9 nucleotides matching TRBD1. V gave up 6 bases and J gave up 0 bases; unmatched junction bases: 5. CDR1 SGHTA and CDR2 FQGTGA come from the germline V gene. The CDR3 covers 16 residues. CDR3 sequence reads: CASSPTGGPNTGELFF. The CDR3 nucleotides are TGTGCCAGCAGTCCTACAGGGGGCCCGAACACCGGGGAGCTGTTTTTT.

CDR3 protein: CASSPLPGQPNRTDTQYF. The DNA of the CDR3 is TGTGCCAGCTCACCATTGCCGGGACAGCCAAACCGCACAGATACGCAGTATTTT. This sequence joins TRBV18 and TRBJ2-3; TRBD1 aligns across 7 bases. From germline, CDR1 is KGHSH and CDR2 LQKENI. Losses at the gene ends were 2 bases for V and 1 base for J; bases not matched to a gene: 12. The CDR3 runs to 18 residues.

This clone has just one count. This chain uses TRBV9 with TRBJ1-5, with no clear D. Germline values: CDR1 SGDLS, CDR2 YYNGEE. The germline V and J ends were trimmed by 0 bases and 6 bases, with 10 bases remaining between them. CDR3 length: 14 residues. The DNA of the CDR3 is TGTGCCAGCAGCGTAGAGGAGCGAGGTCAGCCCCAGCATTTT. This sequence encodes CASSVEERGQPQHF.

CDR3 sequence (DNA): TGTGCCAGCAGAGAGCCCCCTGGAAACACCATATATTTT. Amino acids: CASREPPGNTIYF. The rearrangement joins TRBV7-2 to TRBJ1-3; D gene ambiguous. This CDR3 is 13 amino acids long. CDR1 SGHTA and CDR2 FQGNSA come from the germline V gene. V lost 6 bases to trimming and J lost 2 bases, with 8 bases between them.

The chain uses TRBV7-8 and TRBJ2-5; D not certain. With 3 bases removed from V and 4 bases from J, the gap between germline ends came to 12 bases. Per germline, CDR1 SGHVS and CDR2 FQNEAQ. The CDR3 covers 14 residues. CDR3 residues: CASSFFTHLETQYF. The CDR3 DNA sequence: TGTGCCAGCAGCTTTTTCACACACCTAGAGACCCAGTACTTC.

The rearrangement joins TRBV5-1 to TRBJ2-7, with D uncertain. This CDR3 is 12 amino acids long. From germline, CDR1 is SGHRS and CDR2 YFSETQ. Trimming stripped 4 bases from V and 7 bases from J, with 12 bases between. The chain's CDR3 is CASSLPGGEQYF. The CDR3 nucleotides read TGCGCCAGCAGCCTGCCAGGTGGGGAGCAGTACTTC.

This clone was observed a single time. The CDR3 DNA follows: TGTGCCAGCAGCCCACTTACCGGGACAGGGGGTTCTCAGCCCCAGCATTTT. This gives the protein CASSPLTGTGGSQPQHF. The chain employs TRBV5-8 and TRBJ1-5; 11 bases map to TRBD1. The junction had 12 bases not matched to a gene; V was cut back by 4 bases and J by 6 bases. CDR1 is SGHTS and CDR2 is YDEGEE in the germline V gene. The CDR3 covers 17 residues.

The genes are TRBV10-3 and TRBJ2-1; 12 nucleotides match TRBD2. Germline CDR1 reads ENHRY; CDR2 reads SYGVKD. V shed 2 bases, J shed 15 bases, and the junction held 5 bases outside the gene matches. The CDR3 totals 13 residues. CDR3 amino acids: CAISEGLAGRRFF. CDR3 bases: TGTGCCATCAGTGAGGGACTAGCGGGGCGGCGGTTCTTC.

The CDR3 here is CASSPGWTEAFF. In nucleotides, the CDR3 is TGTGCCAGCAGCCCGGGATGGACTGAAGCTTTCTTT. V gene TRBV5-5 combines with J gene TRBJ1-1; D call uncertain. Germline V gene data show CDR1 as SGHKS and CDR2 as YYEKEE (reference sequence). V lost 4 bases, J lost 5 bases, and 9 bases lay in between. This CDR3 comprises 12 residues. Combining the CDR3 with reference TRBV5-5 and TRBJ1-1 gives the whole variable domain DAGVTQSPTHLIKTRGQQVTLRCSPISGHKSVSWYQQVLGQGPQFIFQYYEKEERGRGNFPDRFSARQFPNYSSELNVNALLLGDSALYLCASSPGWTEAFFGQGTRLTVV.